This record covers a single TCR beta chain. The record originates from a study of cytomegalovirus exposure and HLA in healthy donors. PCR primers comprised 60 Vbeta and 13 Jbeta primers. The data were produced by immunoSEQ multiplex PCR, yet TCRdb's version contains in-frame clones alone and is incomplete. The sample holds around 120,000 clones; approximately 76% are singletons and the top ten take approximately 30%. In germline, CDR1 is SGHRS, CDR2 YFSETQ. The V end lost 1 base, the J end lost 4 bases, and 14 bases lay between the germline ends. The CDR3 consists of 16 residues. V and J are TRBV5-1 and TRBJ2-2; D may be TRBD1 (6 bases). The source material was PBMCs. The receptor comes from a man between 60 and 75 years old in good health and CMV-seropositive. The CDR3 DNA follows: TGCGCCAGCAGCTTGCCTGGAGTCAGGGGCACCGGGGAGCTGTTTTTT. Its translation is CASSLPGVRGTGELFF.